Listed below are T cell receptor beta chains from one sample, sequenced in a study of blood T cell repertoires in COVID-19. Repertoires were generated with immunoSEQ multiplex PCR, while TCRdb's copy carries only in-frame clones and drops some. The table records 200,000 to 250,000 clones, about 90% of them present only once. Sample: peripheral blood. These receptors all stem from a young woman who had recovered from COVID-19. Both conserved end residues are part of each CDR3. The D gene is left open where the match is weak. The size field is filled for only some rows; it gives once, few, many or a size class.

j_call	clone_size	d_call	v_call	cdr3_aa	cdr3_nt
TRBJ2-3	once	NA	TRBV4-2	CASSQGGLRGVRDTQYF	TGTGCCAGCAGCCAAGGGGGCCTCCGAGGCGTGAGAGATACGCAGTATTTT
TRBJ1-4	once	NA	TRBV9	CASSAGEPNEKLFF	TGTGCCAGCAGCGCAGGGGAACCTAATGAAAAACTGTTTTTT
TRBJ2-1	NA	TRBD2	TRBV7-3	CASRKTSGGYNEQFF	TGTGCCAGCAGGAAGACTAGCGGGGGGTACAATGAGCAGTTCTTC
TRBJ2-7	NA	TRBD1	TRBV13	CASSLGVQGASYEQYF	TGTGCCAGCAGCTTAGGCGTGCAGGGGGCCTCCTACGAGCAGTACTTC
TRBJ1-5	NA	NA	TRBV30	CAWSATLTGEVQPQHF	TGTGCCTGGAGCGCAACCTTAACGGGGGAAGTTCAGCCCCAGCATTTT
TRBJ2-6	NA	NA	TRBV29-1	CSVEMYKDSSGANVLTF	TGCAGCGTTGAAATGTATAAGGACAGCTCTGGGGCCAACGTCCTGACTTTC
TRBJ2-2	NA	NA	TRBV7-9	CASSSPTWGEANTGELFF	TGTGCCAGCAGCTCACCCACTTGGGGGGAAGCGAACACCGGGGAGCTGTTTTTT
TRBJ2-7	once	NA	TRBV5-6	CASSWPRGREQYF	TGTGCCAGCAGCTGGCCCAGGGGGAGGGAGCAGTACTTC
TRBJ2-5	NA	NA	TRBV19	CASSIGSGGRQETQYF	TGTGCCAGTAGTATAGGTTCTGGGGGGAGGCAAGAGACCCAGTACTTC
TRBJ2-1	NA	TRBD2	TRBV19	CASSPRLAGRQFF	TGTGCCAGTAGTCCTCGACTAGCGGGAAGACAGTTCTTC
TRBJ2-1	NA	NA	TRBV9	CASSPVTSYNEQFF	TGTGCCAGCAGCCCAGTGACTAGCTACAATGAGCAGTTCTTC
TRBJ2-6	NA	TRBD2	TRBV19	CASRSSGIGANVLTF	TGTGCCAGTAGATCCAGCGGGATAGGGGCCAACGTCCTGACTTTC
TRBJ2-3	NA	TRBD1	TRBV6-1	CASSGSRGSSTDTQYF	TGTGCCAGCAGTGGGTCCAGGGGGTCTAGCACAGATACGCAGTATTTT
TRBJ2-7	NA	NA	TRBV30	CAWMGGSYEQYF	TGTGCCTGGATGGGGGGTTCCTACGAGCAGTACTTC
TRBJ2-7	NA	NA	TRBV4-3	CASSQDGNRLNEQYF	TGCGCCAGCAGCCAAGATGGGAACAGGCTCAACGAGCAGTACTTC
TRBJ2-7	NA	NA	TRBV9	CASSVGDSGSEQYF	TGTGCCAGCAGCGTAGGGGACAGCGGGAGCGAGCAGTACTTC
TRBJ2-7	NA	NA	TRBV7-3	CASSLSGASGYEQYF	TGTGCCAGCAGCCTATCAGGGGCTAGCGGCTACGAGCAGTACTTC
TRBJ1-1	NA	TRBD1	TRBV12-3/TRBV12-4	CASSRPGGAEAFF	TGTGCCAGCAGCCGACCAGGGGGCGCTGAAGCTTTCTTT
TRBJ2-3	once	TRBD2	TRBV3-1/TRBV3-2	CASSEGLADTDTQYF	TGTGCCAGCAGCGAGGGACTAGCGGACACAGATACGCAGTATTTT
TRBJ2-3	NA	TRBD2	TRBV4-1	CASSQALAGGPSTDTQYF	TGCGCCAGCAGCCAAGCCCTAGCGGGAGGGCCTAGCACAGATACGCAGTATTTT
TRBJ2-7	NA	TRBD2	TRBV28	CASSSGTSGYEQYF	TGTGCCAGCAGTTCCGGGACTAGCGGATACGAGCAGTACTTC
TRBJ1-3	NA	NA	TRBV9	CASSPTYSGNTIYF	TGTGCCAGCAGCCCTACTTACTCTGGAAACACCATATATTTT
TRBJ2-3	NA	NA	TRBV6-5	CASRQNTDTQYF	TGTGCCAGCAGACAGAACACAGATACGCAGTATTTT
TRBJ1-2	NA	TRBD1	TRBV7-9	CASSLDRVSYGYTF	TGTGCCAGCAGCCTAGACAGGGTTAGCTATGGCTACACCTTC
TRBJ2-3	few	TRBD2	TRBV4-1	CASSQVGGPTDTQYF	TGCGCCAGCAGCCAAGTGGGAGGGCCCACAGATACGCAGTATTTT
TRBJ2-7	NA	NA	TRBV2	CASCTRNPRGYEQYF	TGTGCCAGTTGCACCAGGAACCCCCGGGGCTACGAGCAGTACTTC
TRBJ1-1	NA	NA	TRBV7-3	CASSLSSLMNTEAFF	TGTGCCAGCAGCTTATCTAGTTTAATGAACACTGAAGCTTTCTTT
TRBJ2-3	NA	NA	TRBV5-4	CASSPRATGTDTQYF	TGTGCCAGCAGCCCGAGGGCCACAGGCACAGATACGCAGTATTTT
TRBJ2-1	few	TRBD2	TRBV3-1/TRBV3-2	CASSQPKGLAGINEQFF	TGTGCCAGCAGCCAACCCAAGGGACTAGCGGGGATCAATGAGCAGTTCTTC